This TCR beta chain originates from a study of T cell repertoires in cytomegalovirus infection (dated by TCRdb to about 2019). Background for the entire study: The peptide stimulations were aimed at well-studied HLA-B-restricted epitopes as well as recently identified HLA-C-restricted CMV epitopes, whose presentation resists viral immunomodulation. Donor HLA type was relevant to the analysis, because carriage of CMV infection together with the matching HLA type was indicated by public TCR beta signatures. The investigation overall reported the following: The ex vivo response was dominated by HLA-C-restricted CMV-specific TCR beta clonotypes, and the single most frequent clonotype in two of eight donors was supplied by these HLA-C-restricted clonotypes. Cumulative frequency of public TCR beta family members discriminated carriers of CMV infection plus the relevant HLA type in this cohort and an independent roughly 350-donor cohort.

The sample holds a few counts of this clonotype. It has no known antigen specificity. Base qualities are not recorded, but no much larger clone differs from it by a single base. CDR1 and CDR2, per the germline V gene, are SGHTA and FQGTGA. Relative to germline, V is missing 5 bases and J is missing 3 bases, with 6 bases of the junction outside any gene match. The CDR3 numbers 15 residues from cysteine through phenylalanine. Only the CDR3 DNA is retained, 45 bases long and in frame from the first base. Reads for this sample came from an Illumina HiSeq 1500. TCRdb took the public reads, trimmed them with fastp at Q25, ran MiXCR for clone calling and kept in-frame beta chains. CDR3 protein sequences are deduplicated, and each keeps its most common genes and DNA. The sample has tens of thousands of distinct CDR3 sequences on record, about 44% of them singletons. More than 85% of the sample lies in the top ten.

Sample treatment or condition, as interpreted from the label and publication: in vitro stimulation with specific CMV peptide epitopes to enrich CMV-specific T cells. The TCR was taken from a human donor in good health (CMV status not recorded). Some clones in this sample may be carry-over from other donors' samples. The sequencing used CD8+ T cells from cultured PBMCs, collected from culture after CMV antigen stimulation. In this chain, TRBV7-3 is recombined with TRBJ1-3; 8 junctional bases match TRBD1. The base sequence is TGTGCCAGCAGCCAGGGACAGGCGAGTGGAAACACCATATATTTT. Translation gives CASSQGQASGNTIYF. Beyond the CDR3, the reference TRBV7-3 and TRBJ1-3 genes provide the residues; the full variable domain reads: GAGVSQTPSNKVTEKGKYVELRCDPISGHTALYWYRQSLGQGPEFLIYFQGTGAADDSGLPNDRFFAVRPEGSVSTLKIQRTERGDSAVYLCASSQGQASGNTIYFGEGSWLTVV.